The 21 T cell receptor beta chains presented below share a single source sample, sequenced in a study of T cell responses to AZD1222 COVID-19 vaccine. Data came from immunoSEQ multiplex PCR; TCRdb stores just in-frame clones and leaves some out. The profile shows 55,000 to 65,000 clones, roughly 88% of them singletons. Sequencing was performed on peripheral blood, taken on day 0 of AZD1222 vaccination. These receptors were collected from an adult in good health.

The chain has TRBV21-1 and TRBJ1-2; whether TRBD1, the table's D call, matches the DNA was not checked. TRBV21-1 is recorded as a pseudogene. The CDR3 runs to 14 residues. For the CDR3, the DNA is TGTGCCAGCAGCAAGGGACAGACTAACTATGGCTACACCTTC. Amino acids: CASSKGQTNYGYTF.

The gene calls are TRBV12-3 or TRBV12-4 and TRBJ2-2; the D is unclear. The V end lost 7 bases, the J end lost 6 bases, and 12 bases lay between the germline ends. There are 13 residues in the CDR3. CDR3 loop: CASTPRRAGELFF. In DNA, the CDR3 is TGTGCCAGCACCCCCAGACGGGCCGGGGAGCTGTTTTTT.

V is TRBV3-1 (or the pseudogene TRBV3-2) and J is TRBJ1-3; D is undetermined. This CDR3 contains 15 residues. Trimming stripped 4 bases from V and 5 bases from J, with 15 bases between. Germline CDR1 reads LGHDT; CDR2 reads YNNKEL (reference sequence). CDR3 in amino acids: CASSPRRLLRNTIYF. The DNA of the CDR3 is TGTGCCAGCAGCCCCCGGAGGCTTCTCAGAAACACCATATATTTT.

The V and J genes are TRBV14 and TRBJ2-1, with D hard to call. CDR3 length equals 14 residues. Germline V gives CDR1 SGHDN, CDR2 FVKESK. V dropped 1 base and J dropped 6 bases, with 10 bases sitting between them. CDR3 DNA: TGTGCCAGCAGCCAAGTTCGGTCATCCAATGAGCAGTTCTTC. Protein product: CASSQVRSSNEQFF.

The chain couples TRBV29-1 to TRBJ2-2; 9 nucleotides match TRBD1. Germline loops: CDR1 SQVTM, CDR2 ANQGSEA. After removal of 4 bases from V and 6 bases from J, the junction contained 12 bases not matched to a gene. The CDR3 extends over 16 amino acids. CDR3 in amino acids: CSVGLNRGPWAGELFF. CDR3 coding DNA: TGCAGCGTTGGGTTAAACAGGGGGCCCTGGGCCGGGGAGCTGTTTTTT.

The chain uses TRBV4-2 and TRBJ2-3; 11 nucleotides align to TRBD2. Germline trimming cut 1 base from V and 2 bases from J; bases unmatched to any gene: 8. The germline V gene has CDR1 LGHNA and CDR2 YNFKEQ. The CDR3 covers 18 residues. The CDR3 DNA is TGTGCCAGCAGCCAAGTATCTAGCGGGGGGACCTACACAGATACGCAGTATTTT. It codes for CASSQVSSGGTYTDTQYF.

The count of this clone is one. J is TRBJ1-1 and V is TRBV5-5, with D hard to call. The CDR3 is made up of 14 amino acids. Deletions cut 0 bases from V and 6 bases from J, with 12 bases between. The germline V gene has CDR1 SGHKS and CDR2 YYEKEE (reference sequence). CDR3: CASSLGVTKAEAFF. The CDR3 DNA is TGTGCCAGCAGCTTGGGGGTCACAAAGGCTGAAGCTTTCTTT.

The chain carries TRBV24-1 and TRBJ2-3; 8 bases match TRBD1. CDR1 and CDR2 (germline): KGHDR, SFDVKD. V shed 10 bases and J 4 bases; nucleotides not matched to a gene: 3. The CDR3 has 12 amino acids. This chain's CDR3 is CATRTGSDTQYF. The CDR3 DNA reads TGTGCCACGAGGACAGGGTCAGATACGCAGTATTTT.

The V gene is TRBV7-9, the J gene TRBJ1-2, with D hard to call. V dropped 0 bases and J dropped 2 bases, with 10 bases sitting between them. The CDR3 covers 15 residues. Per germline, CDR1 SEHNR and CDR2 FQNEAQ (reference sequence). The CDR3 is CASSLASWQNYGYTF. The CDR3 nucleotides are TGTGCCAGCAGCTTAGCGTCATGGCAGAACTATGGCTACACCTTC.

This chain connects TRBV28 to TRBJ2-2, with D perhaps given as TRBD1 or TRBD2 (6 bases each). The CDR3 sequence is 15 residues long. Germline V lookup: CDR1 MDHEN, CDR2 SYDVKM. The V and J ends lost 6 bases and 3 bases respectively, with 14 bases between them. The CDR3 DNA follows: TGTGCCAGCAGAGAGGGGGGAAGGTACACCGGGGAGCTGTTTTTT. Protein product: CASREGGRYTGELFF.

The rearrangement links TRBV3-1 (or the pseudogene TRBV3-2) to TRBJ2-1; no definite D call. Germline assignment: CDR1 LGHDT and CDR2 YNNKEL (reference sequence). V lost 0 bases to trimming and J lost 6 bases, with 12 bases between them. The CDR3 is made up of 15 amino acids. CDR3: CASSQDTQAVNEQFF. The CDR3 nucleotides read TGTGCCAGCAGCCAAGATACCCAGGCTGTCAATGAGCAGTTCTTC.

V gene TRBV9 combines with J gene TRBJ2-1; D is possibly TRBD2 (6 bases). The CDR3 has 12 residues. Per germline, CDR1 SGDLS and CDR2 YYNGEE. V dropped 0 bases and J dropped 13 bases, with 11 bases sitting between them. The CDR3 DNA is TGTGCCAGCAGCGTAGGGCAGGGAGGACAGTTCTTC. Protein: CASSVGQGGQFF. Looking up the rest from reference TRBV9 and TRBJ2-1 gives the full variable domain: DSGVTQTPKHLITATGQRVTLRCSPRSGDLSVYWYQQSLDQGLQFLIQYYNGEERAKGNILERFSAQQFPDLHSELNLSSLELGDSALYFCASSVGQGGQFFGPGTRLTVL.

The chain is built from TRBV27 and TRBJ1-3; D not certain. Germline assignment: CDR1 MNHEY and CDR2 SMNVEV (reference sequence). V lost 8 bases, J lost 1 base, and 9 bases lay in between. The CDR3 totals 13 residues. The CDR3 here is CASAQRSGNTIYF. The CDR3 DNA is TGTGCCAGCGCTCAGAGGTCTGGAAACACCATATATTTT.

The gene calls are TRBV5-1 and TRBJ1-2; 8 bases are a match to TRBD1. CDR1 is SGHRS, CDR2 YFSETQ, per germline. V dropped 5 bases and J dropped 2; count of bases not matched to a gene: 14. The CDR3 length is 17 residues. The CDR3 is CASSTASGTGLNYGYTF. CDR3 DNA sequence: TGCGCCAGCAGTACGGCGTCCGGGACAGGCCTCAACTATGGCTACACCTTC.

The sample holds a few counts of this clone. CDR3 coding DNA: TGCGCCAGCAGCCCCGGGACAGGGTCGCACGAGCAGTACTTC. Translating it yields CASSPGTGSHEQYF. The chain employs TRBV10-1 and TRBJ2-7, with 9 positions matching TRBD1. Germline trimming cut 6 bases from V and 5 bases from J; bases unmatched to any gene: 8. Germline CDR1 and CDR2: WNHNN and SYGVQD (reference sequence). CDR3 length equals 14 residues.

The chain employs TRBV11-3 and TRBJ2-1; D perhaps matches TRBD2 (7 bases). The ends were cut back, 5 bases at V and 7 bases at J, with 24 bases in the middle. The germline gives CDR1 SGHNT, CDR2 YENEEA. The CDR3 has 17 amino acids. The CDR3 DNA reads TGTGCCAGCAGCCCCCATCGGGGAGGGGGAAGGGGAAATGAGCAGTTCTTC. Protein sequence: CASSPHRGGGRGNEQFF.

The chain carries TRBV4-1 and TRBJ1-1; D call uncertain. The germline V gene encodes CDR1 MGHRA and CDR2 YSYEKL. The CDR3 is 14 residues long. V lost 0 bases and J lost 5, with 10 bases in between. The CDR3 coding sequence is TGCGCCAGCAGCCAAGATCATCGGCAGACTGAAGCTTTCTTT. The encoded protein is CASSQDHRQTEAFF.

V gene TRBV7-3 combines with J gene TRBJ2-2; 9 bases align to TRBD2. CDR1 and CDR2 from the germline V gene are SGHTA and FQGTGA. V shed 5 bases, J shed 2 bases, and the junction held 9 bases outside the gene matches. The CDR3 totals 17 residues. CDR3 amino acids: CASSPHPLAGNTGELFF. CDR3 DNA: TGTGCCAGCAGCCCCCACCCTCTAGCGGGAAACACCGGGGAGCTGTTTTTT.

The rearrangement uses TRBV6-5 and TRBJ1-2, with TRBD1 matching over 10 bases. J was trimmed by 4 bases and V by 2 bases; bases with no gene match: 4. Germline V gene lookup returns CDR1 MNHEY and CDR2 SVGAGI. CDR3 length: 15 residues. CDR3 loop: CASSYETGGLYGYTF. The CDR3 DNA reads TGTGCCAGCAGTTACGAGACAGGGGGCCTCTATGGCTACACCTTC.

CDR3 amino acids: CASSLGPNGNTIYF. CDR3 in DNA: TGTGCCAGCAGCTTGGGGCCGAACGGAAACACCATATATTTT. The V gene is TRBV5-6, the J gene TRBJ1-3, with unresolved D. The CDR3 contains 14 residues. Germline-derived CDR1 and CDR2 are SGHDT and YYEEEE. V lost 0 bases, J lost 4 bases, and 8 bases lay in between.

The V call is TRBV19, the J call TRBJ2-7, with D perhaps matching TRBD2 (5 bases). This CDR3 has 14 amino acids. The germline V and J ends were trimmed by 3 bases and 0 bases, with 9 bases remaining between them. In germline, CDR1 is LNHDA, CDR2 SQIVND (reference sequence). CDR3: CASSMRASSYEQYF. For the CDR3, the DNA is TGTGCCAGTAGTATGCGGGCGAGCTCCTACGAGCAGTACTTC.